One T cell receptor (beta chain) is described in this entry. What it binds is not known. V gave up 0 bases and J gave up 0 bases, with 10 bases separating them. Germline loops: CDR1 LGHNA, CDR2 YSLEER. The CDR3 totals 16 residues. This entry is derived from a study of identical twins. TCRdb reprocessed the 5' RACE reads via MiXCR and lists one record per CDR3 protein. The repertoire consists of approximately 470,000 distinct CDR3 sequences, with 13% to 15% occurring once and the leading ten covering over 0.5%. Findings of the study overall: The study found weaker excess twin sharing in beta out-of-frame sequences.

These data are also associated with another study on yellow fever vaccine responses in identical twins.

The sequence came from a woman aged 18-29 years in good health. The chain employs TRBV4-3 and TRBJ2-3; a possible D gene is TRBD2 (5 bases). What was sequenced was CD4+ T cells sorted from blood. CDR3 loop: CASSQELAPSTDTQYF. The DNA for the CDR3 is TGCGCCAGCAGCCAAGAGCTAGCACCTAGCACAGATACGCAGTATTTT.